The following is a T cell receptor beta chain sequence with its context. Its antigen remains unidentified. Amplification used 60 Vbeta primers and 13 Jbeta primers. Assay: immunoSEQ multiplex PCR; the TCRdb copy retains only in-frame clones and omits some. The top ten clones hold approximately 1.5% of a sample with around 170,000 clones, roughly 79% of them seen once. These data originate in a study of cytomegalovirus exposure and HLA in healthy donors. General study results and limits: The authors considered a cluster of highly shared sequence variants likely to be a sequencing artifact. Donors were assumed by presence/absence analyses to have roughly uniform sequencing depth. Further analysis, carried out later, found HLA-associated TCR beta chains more clonally expanded than equally common other chains.

The ends lost 4 bases at V and 6 bases at J; junction bases unmatched: 2. Germline loops: CDR1 MNHEY, CDR2 SVGAGI. This CDR3 contains 12 residues. Sequences were obtained from PBMCs. This sequence was found in a man aged 40-49 years in good health and CMV-seronegative. V gene TRBV6-5 combines with J gene TRBJ2-7, with 8 bases fitting TRBD1. The CDR3 here is CASSSTGGEQYF. The CDR3 region has the DNA TGTGCCAGCAGTTCCACAGGGGGCGAGCAGTACTTC.